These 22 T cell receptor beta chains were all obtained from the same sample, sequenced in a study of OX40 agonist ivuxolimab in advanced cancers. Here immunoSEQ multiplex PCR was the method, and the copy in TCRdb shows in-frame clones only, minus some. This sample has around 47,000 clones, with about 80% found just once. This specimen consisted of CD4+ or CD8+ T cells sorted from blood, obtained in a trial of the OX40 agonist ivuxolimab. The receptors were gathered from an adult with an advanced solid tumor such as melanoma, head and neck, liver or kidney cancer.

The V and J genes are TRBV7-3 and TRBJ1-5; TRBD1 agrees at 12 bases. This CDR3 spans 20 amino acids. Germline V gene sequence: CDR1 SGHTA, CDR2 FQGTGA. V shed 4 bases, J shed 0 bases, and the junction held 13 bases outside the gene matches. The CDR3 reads CASSSADPGQGAYSNQPQHF. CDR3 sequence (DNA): TGTGCCAGCAGCTCTGCCGATCCGGGACAGGGGGCGTATAGCAATCAGCCCCAGCATTTT.

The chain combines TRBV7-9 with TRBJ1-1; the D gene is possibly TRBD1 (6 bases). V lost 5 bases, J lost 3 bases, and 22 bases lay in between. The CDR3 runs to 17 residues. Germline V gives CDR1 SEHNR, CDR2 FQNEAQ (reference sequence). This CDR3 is CASSEPAERGGDTEAFF. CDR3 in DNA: TGTGCCAGCAGCGAACCCGCCGAGCGGGGGGGCGACACTGAAGCTTTCTTT.

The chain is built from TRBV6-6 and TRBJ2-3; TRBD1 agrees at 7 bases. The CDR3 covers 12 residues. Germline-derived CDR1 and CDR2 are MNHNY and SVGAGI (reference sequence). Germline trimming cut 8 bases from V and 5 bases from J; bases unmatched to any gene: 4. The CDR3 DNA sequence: TGTGCCAGCCGGGACAGTCGAGATACGCAGTATTTT. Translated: CASRDSRDTQYF.

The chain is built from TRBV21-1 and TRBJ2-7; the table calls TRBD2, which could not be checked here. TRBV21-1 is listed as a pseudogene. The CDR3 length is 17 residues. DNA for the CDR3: TGTGCCAGCAGCCCCGAGGCCTGGAAAAATACCAACTACGAGCAGTACTTC. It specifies CASSPEAWKNTNYEQYF.

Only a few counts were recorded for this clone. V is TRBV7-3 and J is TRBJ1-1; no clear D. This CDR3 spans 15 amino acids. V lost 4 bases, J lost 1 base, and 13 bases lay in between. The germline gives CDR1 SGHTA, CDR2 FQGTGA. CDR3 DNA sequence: TGTGCCAGCAGCTCTCAAGGGCCTCCGAACACTGAAGCTTTCTTT. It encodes CASSSQGPPNTEAFF.

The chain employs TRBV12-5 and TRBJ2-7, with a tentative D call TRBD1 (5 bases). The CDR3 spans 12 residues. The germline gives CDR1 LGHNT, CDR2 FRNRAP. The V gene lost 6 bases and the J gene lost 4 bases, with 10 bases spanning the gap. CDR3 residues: CASGPDTYEQYF. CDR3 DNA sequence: TGTGCTAGTGGCCCGGACACTTACGAGCAGTACTTC.

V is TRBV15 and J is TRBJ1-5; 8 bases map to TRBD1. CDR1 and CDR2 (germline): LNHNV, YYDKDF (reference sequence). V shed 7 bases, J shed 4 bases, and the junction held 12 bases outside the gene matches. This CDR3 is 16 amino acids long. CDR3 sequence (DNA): TGTGCCACCAAGGCGGTCGGCAGGGGGCTGAATCAGCCCCAGCATTTT. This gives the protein CATKAVGRGLNQPQHF.

DNA for the CDR3: TGCGCCAGCAGCTGGATGACAGAGAACACTGAAGCTTTCTTT. It yields the protein CASSWMTENTEAFF. V gene TRBV5-1 combines with J gene TRBJ1-1, with D possibly TRBD1 on 5 matching bases. Trimming removed 3 bases at V and 1 base at J, with 10 bases between. The CDR3 has 14 amino acids. Germline CDR1 reads SGHRS; CDR2 reads YFSETQ. Looking up the rest from reference TRBV5-1 and TRBJ1-1 gives the full variable domain: KAGVTQTPRYLIKTRGQQVTLSCSPISGHRSVSWYQQTPGQGLQFLFEYFSETQRNKGNFPGRFSGRQFSNSRSEMNVSTLELGDSALYLCASSWMTENTEAFFGQGTRLTVV.

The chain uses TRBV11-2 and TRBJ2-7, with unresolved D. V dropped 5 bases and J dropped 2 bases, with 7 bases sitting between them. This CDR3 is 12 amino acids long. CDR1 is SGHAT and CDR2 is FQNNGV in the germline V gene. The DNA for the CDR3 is TGTGCCAGCAGCGCCCTCGCCTACGAGCAGTACTTC. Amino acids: CASSALAYEQYF. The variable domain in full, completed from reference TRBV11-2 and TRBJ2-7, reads EAGVAQSPRYKIIEKRQSVAFWCNPISGHATLYWYQQILGQGPKLLIQFQNNGVVDDSQLPKDRFSAERLKGVDSTLKIQPAKLEDSAVYLCASSALAYEQYFGPGTRLTVT.

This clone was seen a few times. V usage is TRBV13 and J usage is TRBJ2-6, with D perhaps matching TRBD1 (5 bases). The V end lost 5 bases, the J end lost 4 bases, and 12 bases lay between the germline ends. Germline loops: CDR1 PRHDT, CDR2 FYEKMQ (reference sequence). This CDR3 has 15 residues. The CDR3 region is CASSTRAFGANVLTF. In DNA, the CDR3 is TGTGCCAGCAGCACCAGGGCTTTCGGGGCCAACGTCCTGACTTTC.

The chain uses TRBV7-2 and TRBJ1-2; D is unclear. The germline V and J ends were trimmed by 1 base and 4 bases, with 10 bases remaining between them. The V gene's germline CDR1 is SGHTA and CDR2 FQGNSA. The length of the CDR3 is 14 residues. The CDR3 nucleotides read TGTGCCAGCAGCTTAGAGGTGGGCGGCTATGGCTACACCTTC. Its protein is CASSLEVGGYGYTF.

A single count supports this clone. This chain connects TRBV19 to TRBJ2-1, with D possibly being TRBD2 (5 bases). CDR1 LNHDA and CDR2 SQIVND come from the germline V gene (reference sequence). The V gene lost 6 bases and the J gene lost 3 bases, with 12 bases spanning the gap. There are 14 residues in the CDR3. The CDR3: CASRTAEHYNEQFF. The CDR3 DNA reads TGTGCCAGTAGAACAGCGGAACACTACAATGAGCAGTTCTTC.

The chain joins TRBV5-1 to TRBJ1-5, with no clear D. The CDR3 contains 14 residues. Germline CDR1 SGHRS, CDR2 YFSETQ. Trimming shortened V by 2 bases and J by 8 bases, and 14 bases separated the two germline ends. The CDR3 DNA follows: TGCGCCAGCAGCTTCGAAAGCGGAGAGGAGCCCCAGCATTTT. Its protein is CASSFESGEEPQHF.

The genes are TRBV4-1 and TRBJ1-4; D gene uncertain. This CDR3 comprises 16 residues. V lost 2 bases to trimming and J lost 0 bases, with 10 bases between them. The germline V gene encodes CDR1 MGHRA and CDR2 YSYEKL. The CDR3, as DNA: TGCGCCAGCAGCCAACGTGATGATACAACTAATGAAAAACTGTTTTTT. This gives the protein CASSQRDDTTNEKLFF.

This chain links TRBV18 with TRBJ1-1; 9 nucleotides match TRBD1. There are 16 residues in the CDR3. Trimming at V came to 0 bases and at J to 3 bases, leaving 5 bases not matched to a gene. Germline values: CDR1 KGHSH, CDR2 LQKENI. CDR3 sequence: CASSPPRTGEDTEAFF. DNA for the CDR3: TGTGCCAGCTCACCACCTCGGACAGGGGAGGACACTGAAGCTTTCTTT.

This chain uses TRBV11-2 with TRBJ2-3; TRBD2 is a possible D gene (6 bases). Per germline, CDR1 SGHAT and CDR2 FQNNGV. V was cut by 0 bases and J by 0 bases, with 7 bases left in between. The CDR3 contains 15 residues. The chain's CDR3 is CASSLEGLSTDTQYF. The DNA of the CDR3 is TGTGCCAGCAGCTTAGAAGGACTAAGCACAGATACGCAGTATTTT.

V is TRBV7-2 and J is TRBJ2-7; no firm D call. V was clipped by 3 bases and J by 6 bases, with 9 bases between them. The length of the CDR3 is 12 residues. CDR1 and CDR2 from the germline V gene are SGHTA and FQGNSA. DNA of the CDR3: TGTGCCAGCAGCTTTTCCACTGGCGAGCAGTACTTC. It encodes CASSFSTGEQYF.

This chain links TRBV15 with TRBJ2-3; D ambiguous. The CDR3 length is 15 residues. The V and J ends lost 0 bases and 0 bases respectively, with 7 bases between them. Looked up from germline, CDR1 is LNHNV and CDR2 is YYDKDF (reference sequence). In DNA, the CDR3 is TGTGCCACCAGCAGAGATCCCGTAAGCACAGATACGCAGTATTTT. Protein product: CATSRDPVSTDTQYF.

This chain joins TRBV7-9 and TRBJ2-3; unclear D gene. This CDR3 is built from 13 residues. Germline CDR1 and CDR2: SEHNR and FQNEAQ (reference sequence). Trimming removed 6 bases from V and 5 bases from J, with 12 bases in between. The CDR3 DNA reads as TGTGCCAGCAGTACAAGATCCCTAGATACGCAGTATTTT. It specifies CASSTRSLDTQYF.

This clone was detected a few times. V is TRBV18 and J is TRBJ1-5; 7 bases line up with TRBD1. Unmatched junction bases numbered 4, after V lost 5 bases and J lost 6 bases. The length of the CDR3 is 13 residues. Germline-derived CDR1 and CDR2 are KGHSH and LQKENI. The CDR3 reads CASSSDRAQPQHF. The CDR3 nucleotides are TGTGCCAGCTCATCCGACAGGGCTCAGCCCCAGCATTTT.

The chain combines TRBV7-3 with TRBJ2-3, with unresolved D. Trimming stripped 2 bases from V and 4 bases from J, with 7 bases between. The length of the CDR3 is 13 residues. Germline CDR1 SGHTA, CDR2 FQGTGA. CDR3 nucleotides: TGTGCCAGCAGCTTACAACGGGCAGATACGCAGTATTTT. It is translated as CASSLQRADTQYF.

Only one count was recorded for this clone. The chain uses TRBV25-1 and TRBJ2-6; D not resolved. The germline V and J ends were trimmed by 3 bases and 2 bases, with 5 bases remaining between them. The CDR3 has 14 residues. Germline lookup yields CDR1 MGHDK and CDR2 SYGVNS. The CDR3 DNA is TGTGCCAGCAGTGACTGGGCTGGGGCCAACGTCCTGACTTTC. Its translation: CASSDWAGANVLTF.